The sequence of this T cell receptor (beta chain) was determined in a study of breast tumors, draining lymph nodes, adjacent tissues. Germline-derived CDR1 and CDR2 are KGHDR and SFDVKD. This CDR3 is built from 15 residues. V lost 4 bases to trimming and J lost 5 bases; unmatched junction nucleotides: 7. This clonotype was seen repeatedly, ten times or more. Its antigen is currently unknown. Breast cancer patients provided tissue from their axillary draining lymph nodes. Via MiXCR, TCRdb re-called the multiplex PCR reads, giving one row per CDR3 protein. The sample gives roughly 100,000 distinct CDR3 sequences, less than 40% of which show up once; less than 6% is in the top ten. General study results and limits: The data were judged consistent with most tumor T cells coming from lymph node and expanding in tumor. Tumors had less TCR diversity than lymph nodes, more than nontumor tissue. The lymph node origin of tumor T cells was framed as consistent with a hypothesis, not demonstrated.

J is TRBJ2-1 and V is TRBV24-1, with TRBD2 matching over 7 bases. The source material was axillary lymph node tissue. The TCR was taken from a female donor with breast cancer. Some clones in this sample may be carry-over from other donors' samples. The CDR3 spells CATSEGSSGNNEQFF. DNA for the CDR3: TGTGCCACCAGTGAAGGGTCTAGCGGTAACAATGAGCAGTTCTTC.